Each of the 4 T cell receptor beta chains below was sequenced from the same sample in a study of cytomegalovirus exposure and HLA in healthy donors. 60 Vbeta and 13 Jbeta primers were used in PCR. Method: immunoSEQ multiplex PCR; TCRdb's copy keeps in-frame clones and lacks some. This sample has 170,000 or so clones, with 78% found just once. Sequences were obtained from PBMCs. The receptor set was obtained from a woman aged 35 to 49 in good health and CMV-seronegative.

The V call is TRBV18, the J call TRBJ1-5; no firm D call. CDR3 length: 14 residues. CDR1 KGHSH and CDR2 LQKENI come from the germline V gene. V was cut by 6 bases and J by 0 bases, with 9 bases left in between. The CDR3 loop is CASSPDNSNQPQHF. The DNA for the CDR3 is TGTGCCAGCTCTCCCGACAATAGCAATCAGCCCCAGCATTTT. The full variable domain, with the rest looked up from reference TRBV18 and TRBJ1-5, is NAGVMQNPRHLVRRRGQEARLRCSPMKGHSHVYWYRQLPEEGLKFMVYLQKENIIDESGMPKERFSAEFPKEGPSILRIQQVVRGDSAAYFCASSPDNSNQPQHFGDGTRLSIL.

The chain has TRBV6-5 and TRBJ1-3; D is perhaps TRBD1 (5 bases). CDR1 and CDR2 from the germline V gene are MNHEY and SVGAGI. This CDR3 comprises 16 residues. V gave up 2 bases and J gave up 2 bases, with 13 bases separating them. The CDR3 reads CASSYGGEGAGNTIYF. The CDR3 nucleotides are TGTGCCAGCAGTTACGGGGGGGAAGGGGCTGGAAACACCATATATTTT.

The CDR3 reads CASSPGPSGGQNEQFF. The CDR3, as DNA: TGTGCCAGCAGCCCAGGCCCTAGCGGGGGGCAGAATGAGCAGTTCTTC. The rearrangement joins TRBV11-3 to TRBJ2-1; 11 bases are a match to TRBD2. Germline V gives CDR1 SGHNT, CDR2 YENEEA. V shed 5 bases, J shed 7 bases, and the junction held 10 bases outside the gene matches. The CDR3 has 16 residues.

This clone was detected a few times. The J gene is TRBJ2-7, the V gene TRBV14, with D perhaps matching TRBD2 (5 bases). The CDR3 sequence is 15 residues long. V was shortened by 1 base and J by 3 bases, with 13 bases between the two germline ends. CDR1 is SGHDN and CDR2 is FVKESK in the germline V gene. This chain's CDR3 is CASSQARGSYYEQYF. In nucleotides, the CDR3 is TGTGCCAGCAGCCAAGCTAGAGGGAGCTACTACGAGCAGTACTTC.